The clone carrying this T cell receptor beta chain was picked up a small number of times. What it binds is not known. These data come from a study of T-cell memory formation after mild COVID-19. Study details: Clusters of TCRs were largely donor specific.

Constant-segment primers and 5'RACE yielded cDNA libraries for TCR alpha and TCR beta, each carrying sample barcodes and UMIs. TCRdb itself ran the 5' RACE reads through MiXCR, one entry per CDR3 protein. The sample includes 300,000 to 400,000 distinct CDR3 sequences, approximately 27% of them seen just once. The V gene's germline CDR1 is DFQATT and CDR2 SNEGSKA (reference sequence). This CDR3 is 15 amino acids long. J lost 4 bases, V lost 5 bases, and 8 bases had no gene match. Study-wide points: Day 15 to 85 contractors were CD4/CD8 balanced; later expanders leaned CD4+.

This chain uses TRBV20-1 with TRBJ2-1; 10 nucleotides line up with TRBD2. Sequencing was done on a sample of PBMCs or a T cell subset sorted from them (not recorded which). The TCR was taken from an adult woman who had mild COVID-19 (a few samples of this study predate the infection). Cell type and time point are not known. In DNA, the CDR3 is TGCAGTGCTCGAGGGAGCGGGAGGGCTTACAATGAGCAGTTCTTC. Its protein is CSARGSGRAYNEQFF.